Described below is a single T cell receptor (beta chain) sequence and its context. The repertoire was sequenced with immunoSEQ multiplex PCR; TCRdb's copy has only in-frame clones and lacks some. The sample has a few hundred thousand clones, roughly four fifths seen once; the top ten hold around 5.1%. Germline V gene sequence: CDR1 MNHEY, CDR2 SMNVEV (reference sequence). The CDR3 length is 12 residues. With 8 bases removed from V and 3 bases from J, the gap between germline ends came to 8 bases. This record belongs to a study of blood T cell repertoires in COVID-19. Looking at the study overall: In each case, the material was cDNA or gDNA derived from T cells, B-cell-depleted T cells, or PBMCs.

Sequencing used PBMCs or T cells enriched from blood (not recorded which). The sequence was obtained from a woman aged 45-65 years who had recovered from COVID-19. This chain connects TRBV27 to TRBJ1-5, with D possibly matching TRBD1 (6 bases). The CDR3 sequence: CASGQLNQPQHF. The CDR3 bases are TGTGCCAGCGGACAGCTCAATCAGCCCCAGCATTTT.